The source of this T cell receptor beta chain is a study of blood T cell repertoires in COVID-19 (dated by TCRdb to the early 2020s). A note on the overall study: Collaborator samples came from the United States, Italy and Spain and covered acute and convalescent phases of COVID-19. The repertoires were made available in a free public database intended to serve as a resource for research on the immune response to SARS-CoV-2. The prospective study material was composed of cDNA or gDNA derived from T cells, B-cell-depleted T cells, or PBMCs. Samples came from the ongoing ImmuneRACE study (first 160 participants) plus 1,254 subjects from 6 global collaborators. Where HLA class I and class II types were available, the types were taken from metadata supplied by the sample provider, not from assay-based typing. Deeply sampled blood TCRbeta repertoires from subjects exposed to, actively infected with, or recovered from COVID-19 were included in the dataset. The sample metadata nearly always contained a de-identified subject ID, COVID-19 status, age in years and sex.

CDR1 MNHEY and CDR2 SVGAGI are derived from the germline V gene. The germline V and J ends show losses of 7 bases and 8 bases respectively, and no gene match explains 10 bases of the junction. The CDR3 sequence holds 14 residues, the cysteine and phenylalanine included. Of all the DNA, just the CDR3 is kept, 42 bases in frame from base 1. About this clone itself: The specificity of this receptor is unknown. No quality values exist for individual bases; no much larger clone is one base distant.

Each collaborating institution followed its own protocols to collect whole blood in K2EDTA tubes. Collaborator samples were shipped for TCRbeta analysis as frozen whole blood, isolated PBMCs, or DNA extracted from either sample type. TCRbeta CDR3 regions were amplified from genomic DNA using the immunoSEQ Assay, a bias-controlled multiplex PCR. Under the source paper's analysis protocol: The number of nucleated cells in each sample was estimated by amplification of reference gene primers within the assay. To quantify the absolute abundance of each unique TCRbeta CDR3 rearrangement, sequence reads were collapsed and filtered. For each sample, productive Simpson clonality was calculated as the square root of Simpson's diversity index across productive rearrangements. TCRdb mirrors the immuneACCESS table, restricted to in-frame sequences. Some clones are absent from its copies; in checked studies, under half trace to an unresolved V gene, and the reason for the others is unknown. That table is the source of V, J and clone size, and D and trimming were worked out from the DNA. This sample gives roughly 200,000 clones in total; approximately 80% of them show up just once. The top ten hold around 21% of the sample.

What the authors observed across the whole study: Clinical and demographic metadata were provided uncurated, with the amount varying by source and participant.

This chain joins TRBV6-5 to TRBJ1-2, with 10 middle bases fitting TRBD1. Sequenced input: peripheral blood. The TCR was taken from a human donor in a cohort sampled during active COVID-19. CDR3 reads: CASMSRDRGQGYTF. The nucleotide sequence reads TGTGCCAGCATGTCCAGGGACAGGGGACAGGGCTACACCTTC.